These 31 T cell receptor beta chains were all obtained from the same sample, sequenced in a study of T cell clonotyping in hematopoietic cell transplantation. TCRdb's table, derived via immunoSEQ multiplex PCR, lists solely in-frame clones and lacks some. The profile shows about 14,000 clones, around 94% of them singletons. The material was PBMCs, obtained 30 days after allogeneic stem cell transplant. These receptors were collected from a male patient aged 60 to 75 who had an allogeneic stem cell transplant from an unrelated donor, so the T cells may come from the graft donor. Some clones in this sample may be carry-over from other donors' samples.

The chain is built from TRBV13 and TRBJ2-5; D gene ambiguous. CDR3 length: 13 residues. V was clipped by 5 bases and J by 5 bases, with 12 bases between them. Germline lookup yields CDR1 PRHDT and CDR2 FYEKMQ (reference sequence). This CDR3 is CASSLGSQETQYF. The CDR3 nucleotides read TGTGCCAGCAGCCTCGGATCGCAGGAGACCCAGTACTTC.

This sequence joins TRBV5-1 and TRBJ1-5, with D perhaps matching TRBD1 (5 bases). The CDR3 extends over 15 amino acids. Germline CDR1 and CDR2: SGHRS and YFSETQ. Trimming left V 4 bases short and J 2 bases short, with 13 bases between. CDR3 coding DNA: TGCGCCAGCAGCCCGAGGGGAGAGGGCAATCAGCCCCAGCATTTT. Translation gives CASSPRGEGNQPQHF.

This clone was observed a handful of times. The rearrangement joins TRBV11-2 to TRBJ1-1; D possibly corresponds to TRBD1 (6 bases). This CDR3 has 17 residues. V lost 7 bases, J lost 1 base, and 22 bases lay in between. Germline assignment: CDR1 SGHAT and CDR2 FQNNGV. The CDR3 spells CASTAGGGDTWNTEAFF. CDR3 DNA sequence: TGTGCCAGCACCGCGGGAGGGGGTGACACATGGAACACTGAAGCTTTCTTT.

J is TRBJ2-5 and V is TRBV4-1; D perhaps matches TRBD2 (6 bases). Trimming removed 1 base from V and 4 bases from J, with 7 bases in between. Germline values: CDR1 MGHRA, CDR2 YSYEKL. The CDR3 loop spans 13 amino acids. CDR3: CASSQGAGETQYF. The DNA for the CDR3 is TGCGCCAGCAGCCAAGGAGCGGGAGAGACCCAGTACTTC.

The chain combines TRBV4-2 with TRBJ1-2; weak D call: TRBD1 (6 bases). The CDR3 consists of 17 residues. V lost 0 bases to trimming and J lost 4 bases, with 18 bases between them. Germline CDR1 is LGHNA and CDR2 is YNFKEQ. The CDR3 DNA sequence: TGTGCCAGCAGCCAAGATCCAAGGGGGGGGGCGATCTATGGCTACACCTTC. It codes for CASSQDPRGGAIYGYTF.

The CDR3 loop is CASSLAWGGREQYF. CDR3 DNA: TGTGCCAGCAGCTTAGCCTGGGGGGGACGCGAGCAGTACTTC. The genes are TRBV7-2 and TRBJ2-7, with 7 bases that match TRBD2. The CDR3 extends over 14 amino acids. V shed 0 bases and J 6 bases; nucleotides not matched to a gene: 5. In germline, CDR1 is SGHTA, CDR2 FQGNSA.

The chain has TRBV2 and TRBJ1-1; D uncertain. Germline V gives CDR1 SNHLY, CDR2 FYNNEI. CDR3 length: 12 amino acids. The ends were cut back, 5 bases at V and 1 base at J, with 5 bases in the middle. The DNA of the CDR3 is TGTGCCAGCAGTTTCAAGAACACTGAAGCTTTCTTT. Amino acids: CASSFKNTEAFF.

The V call is TRBV10-3, the J call TRBJ2-6; D uncertain. The CDR3 sequence is 15 residues long. Trimming removed 7 bases at V and 1 base at J, with 11 bases between. CDR1 ENHRY and CDR2 SYGVKD come from the germline V gene. The CDR3 bases are TGTGCCATCACGTCCGAAGGTTCTGGGGCCAACGTCCTGACTTTC. This encodes CAITSEGSGANVLTF.

V usage is TRBV5-1 and J usage is TRBJ2-7, with 11 bases matching TRBD1. Germline V gene sequence: CDR1 SGHRS, CDR2 YFSETQ. The CDR3 runs 14 residues. V lost 2 bases and J lost 5; bases outside the gene matches: 3. CDR3 nucleotide sequence: TGCGCCAGCAGCTTAGGGACAGGGGGACACGAGCAGTACTTC. Its protein is CASSLGTGGHEQYF.

J is TRBJ2-5 and V is TRBV29-1; perhaps D is TRBD1 or TRBD2 (5 bases each). CDR1 and CDR2 (germline): SQVTM, ANQGSEA. The CDR3 totals 13 residues. V lost 6 bases, J lost 4 bases, and 15 bases lay in between. In DNA, the CDR3 is TGCAGCGTGTGGGGAGTGGGGGTAGAGACCCAGTACTTC. Translating it yields CSVWGVGVETQYF. Drawing the rest from reference TRBV29-1 and TRBJ2-5, the complete variable domain is SAVISQKPSRDICQRGTSLTIQCQVDSQVTMMFWYRQQPGQSLTLIATANQGSEATYESGFVIDKFPISRPNLTFSTLTVSNMSPEDSSIYLCSVWGVGVETQYFGPGTRLLVL.

The rearrangement joins TRBV10-3 to TRBJ1-1; perhaps TRBD1 as D (6 bases). The V and J ends lost 2 bases and 4 bases respectively, with 11 bases between them. The CDR3 sequence is 14 residues long. CDR1 is ENHRY and CDR2 is SYGVKD in the germline V gene. The CDR3 bases are TGTGCCATCAGTGAGCGAGGGGGGGTCACTGAAGCTTTCTTT. Protein sequence: CAISERGGVTEAFF.

This clone was seen only once. This rearrangement joins TRBV5-1 to TRBJ2-3; TRBD2 matches 12 bases. Per germline, CDR1 SGHRS and CDR2 YFSETQ. This CDR3 is built from 17 residues. V dropped 2 bases and J dropped 1; count of bases not matched to a gene: 5. The CDR3 nucleotides are TGCGCCAGCAGCTTCGGGACTAGCGGGTTTGGCACAGATACGCAGTATTTT. Protein: CASSFGTSGFGTDTQYF. Complete variable domain (other parts from reference TRBV5-1 and TRBJ2-3): KAGVTQTPRYLIKTRGQQVTLSCSPISGHRSVSWYQQTPGQGLQFLFEYFSETQRNKGNFPGRFSGRQFSNSRSEMNVSTLELGDSALYLCASSFGTSGFGTDTQYFGPGTRLTVL.

CDR3 nucleotides: TGTGCCACCAGCAGCGACAGTTACTATGGCTACACCTTC. Translation: CATSSDSYYGYTF. The genes are TRBV15 and TRBJ1-2; tentative D call: TRBD1 (5 bases). Germline CDR1 reads LNHNV; CDR2 reads YYDKDF (reference sequence). This CDR3 contains 13 residues. Trimming took 3 bases from V and 3 from J, leaving 8 bases between them.

This clone was seen just once. CDR3 nucleotide sequence: TGTGCCAGCAGTTTCTTCGACAGGGCCGCTGAAGCTTTCTTT. The encoded protein is CASSFFDRAAEAFF. This chain connects TRBV27 to TRBJ1-1; 7 bases are shared with TRBD1. The germline gives CDR1 MNHEY, CDR2 SMNVEV (reference sequence). The CDR3 sequence is 14 residues long. The J segment lost 6 bases and the V segment lost 3 bases, leaving 7 bases of the junction unmatched.

V gene TRBV27 combines with J gene TRBJ2-1, with 10 bases fitting TRBD2. Germline loops: CDR1 MNHEY, CDR2 SMNVEV (reference sequence). V lost 5 bases to trimming and J lost 5 bases; unmatched junction nucleotides: 12. The CDR3 is 17 amino acids. CDR3 residues: CASSRSRGLAENNEQFF. As DNA, the CDR3 is TGTGCCAGCAGTAGAAGCCGAGGACTAGCGGAGAACAATGAGCAGTTCTTC.

This sequence joins TRBV2 and TRBJ1-1; TRBD1 might be the D (5 bases). The CDR3 has 14 amino acids. Germline CDR1 is SNHLY and CDR2 is FYNNEI. The V end lost 5 bases, the J end lost 0 bases, and 10 bases lay between the germline ends. The CDR3 region is CASSKGTLNTEAFF. CDR3 nucleotides: TGTGCCAGCAGTAAAGGGACCTTGAACACTGAAGCTTTCTTT.

This clone was recorded once. The chain links TRBV5-4 to TRBJ1-1; the D is unclear. Trimming took 0 bases from V and 9 from J, leaving 15 bases between them. Germline CDR1 and CDR2: SGHNT and YYREEE (reference sequence). The CDR3 is 14 residues long. The CDR3 protein is CASSLATDGDKAFF. The DNA for the CDR3 is TGTGCCAGCAGCTTGGCTACCGACGGCGATAAAGCTTTCTTT.

This chain joins TRBV7-6 and TRBJ2-3, with D uncertain. CDR1 and CDR2 (germline): SGHVS, FNYEAQ. Between the trimmed V and J ends, which lost 6 bases and 6 bases, there was a span of 22 bases. This CDR3 is built from 16 residues. CDR3 region: CASSPPSGRGHDTQYF. CDR3 in DNA: TGTGCCAGCAGTCCTCCATCCGGTCGAGGTCACGATACGCAGTATTTT.

This clone was found once. The chain combines TRBV2 with TRBJ1-6, with TRBD1 identical over 9 bases. The V gene end was trimmed by 3 bases and the J gene end by 9 bases; junction bases not matched to a gene: 3. The CDR3 totals 14 residues. Per the germline V gene, CDR1 is SNHLY and CDR2 is FYNNEI. The CDR3 nucleotides are TGTGCCAGCAGTGAGAGACAGGGGGGTTCACCCCTCCACTTT. It yields the protein CASSERQGGSPLHF.

V usage is TRBV30 and J usage is TRBJ2-4, with 11 bases that match TRBD2. The CDR3 extends over 13 amino acids. CDR1 GTSNPN and CDR2 SVGIG come from the germline V gene (reference sequence). Germline trimming cut 3 bases from V and 11 bases from J; bases unmatched to any gene: 6. The DNA for the CDR3 is TGTGCCTGGAGAGTAGCGGGGGGGCGGGTTCAGTACTTC. It yields the protein CAWRVAGGRVQYF. Together with reference TRBV30 and TRBJ2-4, the CDR3 gives the full variable domain: SQTIHQWPATLVQPVGSPLSLECTVEGTSNPNLYWYRQAAGRGLQLLFYSVGIGQISSEVPQNLSASRPQDRQFILSSKKLLLSDSGFYLCAWRVAGGRVQYFGAGTRLSVL.

This chain joins TRBV19 and TRBJ1-5; a possible D gene is TRBD1 (5 bases). Germline lookup yields CDR1 LNHDA and CDR2 SQIVND (reference sequence). With 3 bases removed from V and 7 bases from J, the gap between germline ends came to 19 bases. This CDR3 has 16 amino acids. The CDR3 spells CASSIGGKGEGQPQHF. The DNA of the CDR3 is TGTGCCAGTAGTATCGGGGGGAAAGGGGAAGGCCAGCCCCAGCATTTT. Looking up the rest from reference TRBV19 and TRBJ1-5 gives the full variable domain: DGGITQSPKYLFRKEGQNVTLSCEQNLNHDAMYWYRQDPGQGLRLIYYSQIVNDFQKGDIAEGYSVSREKKESFPLTVTSAQKNPTAFYLCASSIGGKGEGQPQHFGDGTRLSIL.

V gene TRBV5-1 combines with J gene TRBJ2-7, with D possibly TRBD2 on 6 matching bases. Germline lookup yields CDR1 SGHRS and CDR2 YFSETQ. The CDR3 runs to 15 residues. The V end lost 0 bases, the J end lost 4 bases, and 14 bases lay between the germline ends. This CDR3 reads CASSLGWDFGYEQYF. The CDR3 DNA sequence: TGCGCCAGCAGCTTGGGGTGGGACTTCGGGTACGAGCAGTACTTC.

This rearrangement joins TRBV5-1 to TRBJ2-5; 10 positions match TRBD1. There are 17 residues in the CDR3. Unmatched junction bases numbered 14, after V lost 5 bases and J lost 4 bases. Looked up from germline, CDR1 is SGHRS and CDR2 is YFSETQ. CDR3 in DNA: TGCGCCAGCAGTCTAGCCCTTGGGGGACAGGGGTTAGAGACCCAGTACTTC. Translated: CASSLALGGQGLETQYF.

This chain connects TRBV5-1 to TRBJ1-6; D remains ambiguous. This CDR3 region has 15 residues. Germline lookup yields CDR1 SGHRS and CDR2 YFSETQ. Trimming removed 0 bases from V and 5 bases from J, with 9 bases in between. CDR3 nucleotides: TGCGCCAGCAGCTTGGAAGGCAGCGATAATTCACCCCTCCACTTT. Amino acid sequence: CASSLEGSDNSPLHF.

The chain combines TRBV11-2 with TRBJ2-1, with a tentative D call TRBD1 (6 bases). Germline CDR1 SGHAT, CDR2 FQNNGV. V lost 3 bases and J lost 8, with 17 bases in between. This CDR3 has 15 residues. CDR3 loop: CASSLLLGAGDEQFF. The CDR3 DNA reads TGTGCCAGCAGCTTGCTTTTGGGGGCCGGCGATGAGCAGTTCTTC.

The table lists this clone with a count of one. V and J are TRBV7-8 and TRBJ1-5; D is possibly TRBD1 (6 bases). Germline loops: CDR1 SGHVS, CDR2 FQNEAQ. This CDR3 has 13 amino acids. Between the trimmed V and J ends, which lost 5 bases and 6 bases, there was a span of 11 bases. In DNA form, the CDR3 reads TGTGCCAGCAGCCCGGACAGTATTCAGCCCCAGCATTTT. This translates into CASSPDSIQPQHF.

This clone has a single count. The genes are TRBV19 and TRBJ1-1, with a weak D call TRBD1 (5 bases). The CDR3 runs to 14 residues. The ends were cut back, 4 bases at V and 5 bases at J, with 14 bases in the middle. Germline CDR1 LNHDA, CDR2 SQIVND (reference sequence). The CDR3 DNA follows: TGTGCCAGTAGTAGCAGGGATCTTGGTACTGAAGCTTTCTTT. Protein: CASSSRDLGTEAFF. Supplemented by reference TRBV19 and TRBJ1-1, the full variable domain reads DGGITQSPKYLFRKEGQNVTLSCEQNLNHDAMYWYRQDPGQGLRLIYYSQIVNDFQKGDIAEGYSVSREKKESFPLTVTSAQKNPTAFYLCASSSRDLGTEAFFGQGTRLTVV.

The chain uses TRBV11-2 and TRBJ2-3; 15 bases map to TRBD2. V dropped 5 bases and J dropped 6; count of bases not matched to a gene: 6. Germline CDR1 reads SGHAT; CDR2 reads FQNNGV. There are 16 residues in the CDR3. The DNA for the CDR3 is TGTGCCAGCAGCATCAGGACTAGCGGGGGGGCTGATACGCAGTATTTT. It encodes CASSIRTSGGADTQYF.

The chain recombines TRBV28 with TRBJ1-2, with 9 bases aligning to TRBD1. This CDR3 has 15 residues. Per the germline V gene, CDR1 is MDHEN and CDR2 is SYDVKM. V dropped 1 base and J dropped 7; count of bases not matched to a gene: 7. In nucleotides, the CDR3 is TGTGCCAGCAGTTTATCCAGGACAGGGGTCAGTGGCTACACCTTC. Encoded protein: CASSLSRTGVSGYTF.

This clone was seen only once. The CDR3 spells CASSLGAKDGYTF. For the CDR3, the DNA is TGTGCCAGCAGCTTGGGGGCAAAAGATGGCTACACCTTC. This sequence joins TRBV5-6 and TRBJ1-2, with D hard to call. CDR1 is SGHDT, CDR2 YYEEEE, per germline. Trimming removed 0 bases at V and 6 bases at J, with 9 bases between. The CDR3 loop spans 13 amino acids.

The chain is built from TRBV10-3 and TRBJ2-2; TRBD2 agrees at 13 bases. The germline CDR1 and CDR2 sequences are ENHRY and SYGVKD. V lost 6 bases, J lost 3 bases, and 4 bases stayed unmatched. The CDR3 loop spans 16 amino acids. DNA for the CDR3: TGTGCCATCAGACGAGGACTAGCGGGGGACACCGGGGAGCTGTTTTTT. As protein: CAIRRGLAGDTGELFF.